The text below deals with one T cell receptor (beta chain). Its antigen is unidentified. This CDR3 spans 14 amino acids. Trimming shortened V by 9 bases and J by 2 bases, and 12 bases separated the two germline ends. CDR1 is KGHDR and CDR2 is SFDVKD in the germline V gene. Using its own MiXCR run on the 5' RACE reads, TCRdb lists one record per CDR3 protein. The table lists fewer than 550,000 distinct CDR3 sequences, roughly an eighth of them singletons. The data derive from a study of identical twins. The study's findings and limits: Twins' surplus sharing was weaker for beta out-of-frame sequences. Interpretation of the results relied on cross-sectional statistical analysis and not on following the same donors. The presence of invariant MAIT and iNKT cells could partly confound analyses of zero-insertion sequences. The study found that models underestimated out-of-frame TCR alpha sharing in monozygotic twins.

These same data were also listed under a study on yellow fever vaccine responses in identical twins.

Sequencing was carried out using CD4+ T cells sorted from blood. This sequence joins TRBV24-1 and TRBJ2-2; TRBD1 or TRBD2 may be the D gene (5 bases each). The receptor was derived from a young woman in good health. CDR3 sequence reads: CATRGTLNTGELFF. The CDR3 bases are TGTGCCACCCGAGGGACGTTAAACACCGGGGAGCTGTTTTTT.